This T cell receptor beta chain was identified in a study of T-cell reconstitution after alpha-beta-depleted transplantation in children. Study findings and constraints: T-cell counts and diversity were attributed mostly to newly produced T cells one year after transplant. Where some patients showed high TCRbeta diversity at day 60, it came from recipient T cells and thymic progenitors that had survived.

During its preparation, the TCRbeta library received unique molecular identifiers. MiXCR was run by TCRdb on the PCR reads, yielding one entry per CDR3 protein. The profile covers tens of thousands of distinct CDR3 sequences, with around 4.7% appearing a single time and 18% taken by the ten largest. This CDR3 is built from 15 residues. V lost 3 bases and J lost 4, with 18 bases in between. Germline CDR1 and CDR2: SQVTM and ANQGSEA. This clonotype was found many times. Its antigen is as yet unknown. Sequenced material: PBMCs, mostly from graft donor cells, taken 180 days after TCRalphabeta/CD19-depleted stem cell transplant. The chain carries TRBV29-1 and TRBJ1-2; weak D call: TRBD1 (5 bases). This TCR derives from a boy younger than two who had a stem cell transplant for acute myeloid leukemia, so the T cells may come from the graft donor. CDR3 in amino acids: CSVEEEGPYPYGYTF. CDR3 DNA sequence: TGCAGCGTTGAGGAGGAGGGGCCGTACCCCTATGGCTACACCTTC. The variable domain in full, with the rest retrieved from reference TRBV29-1 and TRBJ1-2, is SAVISQKPSRDICQRGTSLTIQCQVDSQVTMMFWYRQQPGQSLTLIATANQGSEATYESGFVIDKFPISRPNLTFSTLTVSNMSPEDSSIYLCSVEEEGPYPYGYTFGSGTRLTVV.